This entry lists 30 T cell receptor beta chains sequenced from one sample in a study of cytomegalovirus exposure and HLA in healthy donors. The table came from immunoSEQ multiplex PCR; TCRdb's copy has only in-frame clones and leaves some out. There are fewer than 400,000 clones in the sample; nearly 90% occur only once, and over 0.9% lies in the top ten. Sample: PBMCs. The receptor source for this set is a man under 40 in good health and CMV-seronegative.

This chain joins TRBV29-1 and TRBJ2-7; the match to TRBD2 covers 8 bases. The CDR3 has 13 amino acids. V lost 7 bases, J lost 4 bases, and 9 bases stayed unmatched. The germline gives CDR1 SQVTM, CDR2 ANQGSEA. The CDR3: CSASGGGSYEQYF. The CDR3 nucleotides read TGCAGCGCGTCCGGGGGGGGATCGTACGAGCAGTACTTC.

The CDR3 bases are TGTGCCAGCAGATCGACAGGGGGCAACACCATATATTTT. This sequence encodes CASRSTGGNTIYF. The J gene is TRBJ1-3, the V gene TRBV7-9, with TRBD1 identical over 10 bases. The germline V gene has CDR1 SEHNR and CDR2 FQNEAQ (reference sequence). The CDR3 spans 13 residues. V was clipped by 6 bases and J by 7 bases; unmatched bases: 3.

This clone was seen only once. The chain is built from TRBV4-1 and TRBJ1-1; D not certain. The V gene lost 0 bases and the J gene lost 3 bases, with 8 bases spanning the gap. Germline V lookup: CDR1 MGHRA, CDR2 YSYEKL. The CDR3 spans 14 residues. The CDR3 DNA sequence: TGCGCCAGCAGCCAAGAGCCGGGTCACACTGAAGCTTTCTTT. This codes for CASSQEPGHTEAFF.

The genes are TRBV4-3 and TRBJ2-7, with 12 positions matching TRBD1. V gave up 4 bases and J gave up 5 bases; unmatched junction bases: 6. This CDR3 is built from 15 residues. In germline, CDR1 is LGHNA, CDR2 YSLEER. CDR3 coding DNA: TGCGCCAGCAGCCTCCGGGACAGGGGGCCTCACGAGCAGTACTTC. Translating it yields CASSLRDRGPHEQYF.

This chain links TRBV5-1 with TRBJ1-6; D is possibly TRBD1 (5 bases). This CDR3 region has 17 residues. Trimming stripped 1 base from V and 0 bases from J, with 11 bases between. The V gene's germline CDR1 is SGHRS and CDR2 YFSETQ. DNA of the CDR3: TGCGCCAGCAGCTTGTCGGGGGGAGTCTCCTATAATTCACCCCTCCACTTT. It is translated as CASSLSGGVSYNSPLHF.

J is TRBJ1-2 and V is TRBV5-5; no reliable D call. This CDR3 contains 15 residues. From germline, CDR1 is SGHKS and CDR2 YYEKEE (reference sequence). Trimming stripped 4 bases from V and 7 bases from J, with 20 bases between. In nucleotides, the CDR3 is TGTGCCAGCAGCGGGGAGGTTTTCCCCATTGGTGGCTACACCTTC. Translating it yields CASSGEVFPIGGYTF.

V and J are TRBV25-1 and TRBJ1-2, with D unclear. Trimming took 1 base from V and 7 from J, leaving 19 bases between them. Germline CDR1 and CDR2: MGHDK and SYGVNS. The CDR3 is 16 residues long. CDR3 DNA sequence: TGTGCCAGCAGTGAATTTGGTCCCGGGAGGGTCACTGGCTACACCTTC. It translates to CASSEFGPGRVTGYTF.

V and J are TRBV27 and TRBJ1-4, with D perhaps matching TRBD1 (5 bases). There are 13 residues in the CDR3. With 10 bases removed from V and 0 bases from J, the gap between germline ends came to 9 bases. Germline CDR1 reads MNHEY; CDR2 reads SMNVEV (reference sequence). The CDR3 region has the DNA TGTGCCACCAGACAGTCAACTAATGAAAAACTGTTTTTT. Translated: CATRQSTNEKLFF.

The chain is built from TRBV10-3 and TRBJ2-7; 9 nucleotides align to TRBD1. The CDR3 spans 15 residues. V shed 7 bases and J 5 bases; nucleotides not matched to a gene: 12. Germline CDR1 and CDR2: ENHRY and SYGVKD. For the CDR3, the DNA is TGTGCCATCACAATAACCGGGACAGGGAAGCACGAGCAGTACTTC. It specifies CAITITGTGKHEQYF.

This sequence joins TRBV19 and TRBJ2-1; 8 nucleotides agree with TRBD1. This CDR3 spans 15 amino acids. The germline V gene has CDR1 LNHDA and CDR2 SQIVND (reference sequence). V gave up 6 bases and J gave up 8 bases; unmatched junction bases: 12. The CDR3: CASRWTGPPRDEQFF. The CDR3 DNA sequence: TGTGCCAGTAGATGGACAGGGCCCCCGCGAGATGAGCAGTTCTTC.

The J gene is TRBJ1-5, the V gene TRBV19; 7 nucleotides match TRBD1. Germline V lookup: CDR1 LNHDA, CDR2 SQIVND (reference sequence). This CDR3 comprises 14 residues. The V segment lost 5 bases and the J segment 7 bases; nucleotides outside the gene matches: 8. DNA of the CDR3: TGTGCCAGTAGTGCGACAGGGAATGGACAGCCCCAGCATTTT. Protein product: CASSATGNGQPQHF. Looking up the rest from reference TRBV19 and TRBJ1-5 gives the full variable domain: DGGITQSPKYLFRKEGQNVTLSCEQNLNHDAMYWYRQDPGQGLRLIYYSQIVNDFQKGDIAEGYSVSREKKESFPLTVTSAQKNPTAFYLCASSATGNGQPQHFGDGTRLSIL.

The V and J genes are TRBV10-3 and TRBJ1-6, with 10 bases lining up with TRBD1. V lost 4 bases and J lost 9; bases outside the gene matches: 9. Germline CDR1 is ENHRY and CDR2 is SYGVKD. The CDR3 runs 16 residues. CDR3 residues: CAISGQGARSTSPLHF. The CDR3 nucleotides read TGTGCCATCAGTGGACAGGGGGCGCGATCGACTTCACCCCTCCACTTT.

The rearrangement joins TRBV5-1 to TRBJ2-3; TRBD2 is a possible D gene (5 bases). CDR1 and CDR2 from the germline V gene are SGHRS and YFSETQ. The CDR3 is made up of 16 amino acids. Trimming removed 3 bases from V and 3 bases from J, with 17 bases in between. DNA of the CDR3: TGCGCCAGCAGCTCCACCTTGCTAGCCGGGACAGATACGCAGTATTTT. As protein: CASSSTLLAGTDTQYF. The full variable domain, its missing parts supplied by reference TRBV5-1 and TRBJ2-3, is KAGVTQTPRYLIKTRGQQVTLSCSPISGHRSVSWYQQTPGQGLQFLFEYFSETQRNKGNFPGRFSGRQFSNSRSEMNVSTLELGDSALYLCASSSTLLAGTDTQYFGPGTRLTVL.

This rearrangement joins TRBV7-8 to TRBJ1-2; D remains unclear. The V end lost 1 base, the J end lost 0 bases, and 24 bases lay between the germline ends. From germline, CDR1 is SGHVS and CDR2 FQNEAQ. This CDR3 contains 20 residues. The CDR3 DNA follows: TGTGCCAGCAGCTTAGAGGTCCCATTACCGGGTGGTCCCGCTAACTATGGCTACACCTTC. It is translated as CASSLEVPLPGGPANYGYTF.

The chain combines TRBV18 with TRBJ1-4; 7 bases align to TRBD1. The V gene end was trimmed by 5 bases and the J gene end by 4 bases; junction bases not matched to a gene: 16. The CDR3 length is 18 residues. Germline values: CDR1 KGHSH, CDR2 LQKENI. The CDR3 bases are TGTGCCAGCTCAGCGACAGGGACCCTTGGCTTTGATAATGAAAAACTGTTTTTT. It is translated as CASSATGTLGFDNEKLFF.

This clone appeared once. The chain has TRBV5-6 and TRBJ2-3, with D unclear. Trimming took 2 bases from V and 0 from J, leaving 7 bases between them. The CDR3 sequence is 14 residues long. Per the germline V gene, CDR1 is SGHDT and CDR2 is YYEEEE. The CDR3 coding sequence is TGTGCCAGCAGCTTCTCCGGGAGCACAGATACGCAGTATTTT. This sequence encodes CASSFSGSTDTQYF.

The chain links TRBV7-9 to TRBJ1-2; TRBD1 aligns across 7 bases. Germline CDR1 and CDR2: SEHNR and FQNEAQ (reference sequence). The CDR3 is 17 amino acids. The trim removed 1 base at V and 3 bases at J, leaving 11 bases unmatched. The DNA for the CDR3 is TGTGCCAGCAGCTTAGAGCCGGACAGGATTCTCTACTATGGCTACACCTTC. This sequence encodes CASSLEPDRILYYGYTF.

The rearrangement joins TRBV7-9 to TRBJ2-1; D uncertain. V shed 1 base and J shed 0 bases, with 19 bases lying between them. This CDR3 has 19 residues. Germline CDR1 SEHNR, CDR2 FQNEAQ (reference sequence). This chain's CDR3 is CASSLGVSGGKSSYNEQFF. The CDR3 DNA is TGTGCCAGCAGCTTAGGAGTTTCTGGCGGCAAAAGCTCCTACAATGAGCAGTTCTTC. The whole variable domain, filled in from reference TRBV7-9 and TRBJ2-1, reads DTGVSQNPRHKITKRGQNVTFRCDPISEHNRLYWYRQTLGQGPEFLTYFQNEAQLEKSRLLSDRFSAERPKGSFSTLEIQRTEQGDSAMYLCASSLGVSGGKSSYNEQFFGPGTRLTVL.

The CDR3 reads CASSLTTGGAYGYTF. The CDR3 coding sequence is TGCGCCAGCAGCTTGACTACAGGGGGCGCTTATGGCTACACCTTC. The rearrangement joins TRBV5-1 to TRBJ1-2; TRBD1 aligns across 9 bases. This CDR3 has 15 amino acids. V shed 1 base and J 5 bases; nucleotides not matched to a gene: 6. Germline CDR1 and CDR2: SGHRS and YFSETQ.

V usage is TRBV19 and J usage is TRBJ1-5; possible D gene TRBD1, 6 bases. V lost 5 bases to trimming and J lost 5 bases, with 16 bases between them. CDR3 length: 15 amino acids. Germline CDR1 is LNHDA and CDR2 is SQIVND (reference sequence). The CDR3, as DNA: TGTGCCAGTAGTCAAGGGGGGGAGGGTTATCAGCCCCAGCATTTT. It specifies CASSQGGEGYQPQHF.

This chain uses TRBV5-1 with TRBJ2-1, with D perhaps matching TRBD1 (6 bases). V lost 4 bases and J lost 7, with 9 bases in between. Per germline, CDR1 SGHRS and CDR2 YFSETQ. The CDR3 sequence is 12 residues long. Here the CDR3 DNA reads TGCGCCAGCAGCACAACAGGGAATGAGCAGTTCTTC. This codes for CASSTTGNEQFF. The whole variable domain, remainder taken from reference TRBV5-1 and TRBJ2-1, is KAGVTQTPRYLIKTRGQQVTLSCSPISGHRSVSWYQQTPGQGLQFLFEYFSETQRNKGNFPGRFSGRQFSNSRSEMNVSTLELGDSALYLCASSTTGNEQFFGPGTRLTVL.

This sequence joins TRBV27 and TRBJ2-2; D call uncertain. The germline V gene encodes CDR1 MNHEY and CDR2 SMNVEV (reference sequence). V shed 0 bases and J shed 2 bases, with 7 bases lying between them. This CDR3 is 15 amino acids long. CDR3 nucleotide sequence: TGTGCCAGCAGTTTATCCTCTACCAACACCGGGGAGCTGTTTTTT. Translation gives CASSLSSTNTGELFF.

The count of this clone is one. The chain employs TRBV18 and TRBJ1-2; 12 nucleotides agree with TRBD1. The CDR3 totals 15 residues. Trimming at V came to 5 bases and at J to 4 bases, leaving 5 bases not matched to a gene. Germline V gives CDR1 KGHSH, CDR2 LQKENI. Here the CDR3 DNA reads TGTGCCAGCTCAACGACGGGACAGGGGGCCTATGGCTACACCTTC. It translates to CASSTTGQGAYGYTF.

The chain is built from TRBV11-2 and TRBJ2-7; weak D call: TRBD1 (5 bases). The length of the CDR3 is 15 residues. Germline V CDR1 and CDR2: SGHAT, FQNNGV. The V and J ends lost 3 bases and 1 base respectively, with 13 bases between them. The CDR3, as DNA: TGTGCCAGCAGCTTCACCCCGACAGAATCCTACGAGCAGTACTTC. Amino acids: CASSFTPTESYEQYF.

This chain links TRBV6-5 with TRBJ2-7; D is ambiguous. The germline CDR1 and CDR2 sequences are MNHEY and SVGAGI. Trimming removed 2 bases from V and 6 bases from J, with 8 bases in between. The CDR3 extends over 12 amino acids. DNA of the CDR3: TGTGCCAGCAGTTACATGAGTGGCGAGCAGTACTTC. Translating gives CASSYMSGEQYF.

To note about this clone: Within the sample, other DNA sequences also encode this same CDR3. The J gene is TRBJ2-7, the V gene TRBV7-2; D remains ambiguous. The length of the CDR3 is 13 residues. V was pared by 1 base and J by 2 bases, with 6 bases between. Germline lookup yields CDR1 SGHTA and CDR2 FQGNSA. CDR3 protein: CASSLGGTYEQYF. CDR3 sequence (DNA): TGTGCCAGCAGCTTAGGCGGAACCTACGAGCAGTACTTC.

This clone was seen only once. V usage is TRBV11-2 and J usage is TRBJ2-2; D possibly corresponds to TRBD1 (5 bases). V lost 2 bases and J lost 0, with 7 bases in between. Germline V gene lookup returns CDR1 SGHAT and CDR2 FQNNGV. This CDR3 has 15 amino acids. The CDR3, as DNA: TGTGCCAGCAGCTTAAGGGGCGCGAACACCGGGGAGCTGTTTTTT. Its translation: CASSLRGANTGELFF.

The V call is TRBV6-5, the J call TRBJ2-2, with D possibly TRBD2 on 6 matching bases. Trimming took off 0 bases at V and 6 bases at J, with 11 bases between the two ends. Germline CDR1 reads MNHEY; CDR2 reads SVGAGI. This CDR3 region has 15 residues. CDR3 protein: CASSYSRGIAGELFF. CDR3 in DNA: TGTGCCAGCAGTTACTCGCGGGGAATTGCCGGGGAGCTGTTTTTT.

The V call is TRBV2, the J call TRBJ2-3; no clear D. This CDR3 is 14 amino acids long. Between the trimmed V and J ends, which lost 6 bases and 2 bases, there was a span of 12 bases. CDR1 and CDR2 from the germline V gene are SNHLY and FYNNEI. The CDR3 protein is CASRVAGSTDTQYF. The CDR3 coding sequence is TGTGCCAGCAGGGTGGCAGGTTCCACAGATACGCAGTATTTT.

The CDR3 nucleotides are TGCGCCAGCAGCATGGGACAGGGGGCCTACGAGCAGTACTTC. This sequence encodes CASSMGQGAYEQYF. J is TRBJ2-7 and V is TRBV5-1; 11 positions match TRBD1. This CDR3 comprises 14 residues. V shed 4 bases, J shed 2 bases, and the junction held 2 bases outside the gene matches. Per the germline V gene, CDR1 is SGHRS and CDR2 is YFSETQ.